The next 2 T cell receptor beta chains were all read from a single sample in a study of T cell responses to AZD1222 COVID-19 vaccine. Sequenced by immunoSEQ multiplex PCR; TCRdb stores in-frame clones only, minus some. Of over 150,000 clones listed, approximately 90% are singletons. Sequenced here: peripheral blood, sampled 28 days after the second AZD1222 dose. The source of these receptors is an adult who received the AZD1222 COVID-19 vaccine.

The rearrangement links TRBV27 to TRBJ2-2; D ambiguous. Germline loops: CDR1 MNHEY, CDR2 SMNVEV (reference sequence). The CDR3 is made up of 15 amino acids. With 7 bases removed from V and 1 base from J, the gap between germline ends came to 13 bases. CDR3 nucleotide sequence: TGTGCCAGCACCCCACAGTCGGAGAACACCGGGGAGCTGTTTTTT. As protein: CASTPQSENTGELFF.

The V and J genes are TRBV27 and TRBJ1-1; D not resolved. Trimming shortened V by 3 bases and J by 4 bases, and 9 bases separated the two germline ends. Germline values: CDR1 MNHEY, CDR2 SMNVEV (reference sequence). This CDR3 contains 13 residues. Written as DNA, the CDR3 is TGTGCCAGCAGTTTGGGGATTAGCACTGAAGCTTTCTTT. Protein sequence: CASSLGISTEAFF.